The present T cell receptor beta chain was sequenced within a study of OX40 agonist ivuxolimab in advanced cancers. Sequencing used immunoSEQ multiplex PCR; TCRdb keeps in-frame clones, though not all of them. Found here are roughly 60,000 clones, 80% to 95% of them singletons; the top ten hold 25%. The CDR3 spans 15 residues. V dropped 6 bases and J dropped 4 bases, with 19 bases sitting between them. CDR1 is MDHEN, CDR2 SYDVKM, per germline. The input for sequencing was CD4+ or CD8+ T cells sorted from blood, taken in a trial of the OX40 agonist ivuxolimab. The receptor was isolated from an adult with an advanced solid tumor such as melanoma, head and neck, liver or kidney cancer. V is TRBV28 and J is TRBJ2-7; the D gene could be TRBD1 or TRBD2 (6 bases each). The CDR3 region is CASRPRERGVYEQYF. The DNA for the CDR3 is TGTGCCAGCAGACCCCGAGAAAGGGGGGTATACGAGCAGTACTTC.